This is a list of T cell receptor beta chains from one sample in a study of T cell repertoires in cytomegalovirus infection. A single record per CDR3 protein comes from TCRdb applying MiXCR to the reads. The data hold fewer than 350,000 distinct CDR3 sequences, with 8% to 9.5% observed a single time. Specimen: PBMCs. These receptor sequences come from a human donor in good health (CMV status not recorded). Some clones in this sample may be carry-over from other donors' samples. Each CDR3 is given with its conserved first and last residue. The D gene is left open where the match is weak. Not all rows give a size; the values are once, few, many and, for expanded clones, a class.

J gene | clone size | V gene | D gene | CDR3 DNA | CDR3 protein
TRBJ2-3 | . | TRBV2 | TRBD2 | TGTGCCAGCAGGCCGACTAGCGGGGGGACAGATACGCAGTATTTT | CASRPTSGGTDTQYF
TRBJ2-2 | many | TRBV7-2 | . | TGTGCCAGCAACCGTGTACGGGGCACCGGGGAGCTGTTTTTT | CASNRVRGTGELFF
TRBJ2-5 | . | TRBV11-2 | TRBD2 | TGTGCCAGCAGCCATACCCGCGGGGGGGAGACCCAGTACTTC | CASSHTRGGETQYF
TRBJ2-3 | many | TRBV7-2 | TRBD2 | TGTGCCAGCAGCCAAAGCGGGGGGGCCAGGGATACGCAGTATTTT | CASSQSGGARDTQYF
TRBJ2-7 | few | TRBV4-3 | TRBD2 | TGCGCCAGCAGCCAAGAGGAGCGGGGGGACGGCTACGAGCAGTACTTC | CASSQEERGDGYEQYF
TRBJ1-6 | few | TRBV19 | . | TGTGCCAGTAGTGGGATCAGGGTTCAGGCTTCACCCCTCCACTTT | CASSGIRVQASPLHF
TRBJ2-7 | many | TRBV7-2 | TRBD2 | TGTGCCAGCAGCCCGCGACTAGCGGGATCCTACGAGCAGTACTTC | CASSPRLAGSYEQYF
TRBJ1-1 | . | TRBV7-4 | . | TGTGCCAGCAGCCCCCGGGCACCCAACACTGAAGCTTTCTTT | CASSPRAPNTEAFF
TRBJ2-1 | . | TRBV19 | TRBD2 | TGTGCCAGTAGGGCTATAGCGGGAGGAATCCATGAGCAGTTCTTC | CASRAIAGGIHEQFF
TRBJ1-1 | many | TRBV6-5 | . | TGTGCCAGCAGTTACTCGGTGAACACTGAAGCTTTCTTT | CASSYSVNTEAFF
TRBJ1-1 | . | TRBV15 | . | TGTGCCACCCAAGGCAGTAACACTGAAGCTTTCTTT | CATQGSNTEAFF
TRBJ1-2 | many | TRBV11-2 | . | TGTGCCAGCAGCTTAGCAGGGACCCACTATGGCTACACCTTC | CASSLAGTHYGYTF
TRBJ2-5 | . | TRBV20-1 | . | TGCAGTGCTAGTCTTCGGGGCGCACAAGAGACCCAGTACTTC | CSASLRGAQETQYF
TRBJ1-1 | . | TRBV4-1 | TRBD1 | TGCGCCAGCAGCCAAATACAGGGGGGGGAAGCTTTCTTT | CASSQIQGGEAFF
TRBJ2-3 | many | TRBV11-2 | . | TGTGCCAGCAGCTCGCATCCGGGACCCCGTGCGACAGATACGCAGTATTTT | CASSSHPGPRATDTQYF
TRBJ2-2 | many | TRBV7-2 | . | TGTGCCAGCAGCCCTACACCGAACACCGGGGAGCTGTTTTTT | CASSPTPNTGELFF
TRBJ1-2 | few | TRBV12-3/TRBV12-4 | . | TGTGCCAGCAGTGCTCGCTCTCAGTATGGCTACACCTTC | CASSARSQYGYTF
TRBJ2-5 | few | TRBV5-1 | . | TGCGCCAGCAGCCCCCTAGGCGGGACTCAAGAGACCCAGTACTTC | CASSPLGGTQETQYF
TRBJ2-3 | few | TRBV12-3/TRBV12-4 | . | TGTGCCAGCAGTCCCATCGCTGATACGCAGTATTTT | CASSPIADTQYF
TRBJ2-6 | many | TRBV4-1 | TRBD1 | TGCGCCAGCAGCCAAGATAAACCAGGGGGCCGCTCTGGGGCCAACGTCCTGACTTTC | CASSQDKPGGRSGANVLTF
TRBJ1-2 | few | TRBV15 | TRBD1 | TGTGCCACCAGCACAGGGGGCCTACTATATGGCTACACCTTC | CATSTGGLLYGYTF
TRBJ2-2 | many | TRBV10-3 | . | TGTGCCATCAGTGAATCGAACACCGGGGAGCTGTTTTTT | CAISESNTGELFF
TRBJ2-1 | many | TRBV6-1 | . | TGTGCCAGCAGTGAAGTTGCAGGGATCGGTGAGCAGTTCTTC | CASSEVAGIGEQFF
TRBJ1-5 | few | TRBV20-1 | . | TGCAGTGCTAGAGATTCCCTCGACAGTTTGAATCAGCCCCAGCATTTT | CSARDSLDSLNQPQHF
TRBJ2-1 | . | TRBV5-4 | . | TGTGCCAGCAGCTCTCCACAGCAAAATGAGCAGTTCTTC | CASSSPQQNEQFF
TRBJ2-5 | . | TRBV4-1 | TRBD2 | TGCGCCAGCAGCCCTGCGGGACTAGCGGGAGAGACCCAGTACTTC | CASSPAGLAGETQYF
TRBJ2-7 | many | TRBV7-2 | . | TGTGCCAGCAGCGAAGACAGCTCGAGATCCGAGCAGTACTTC | CASSEDSSRSEQYF
TRBJ1-5 | . | TRBV28 | . | TGTGCCAGCAGTTCCAATCGAGGGTCCGGCGAGAGCAATCAGCCCCAGCATTTT | CASSSNRGSGESNQPQHF
TRBJ1-5 | . | TRBV20-1 | . | TGCAGTGCTAGGGAGCGAGGCAATCAGCCCCAGCATTTT | CSARERGNQPQHF
TRBJ1-5 | . | TRBV7-6 | . | TGTGCCAGCAGCTTAATAGGGGAGCCCCAGCATTTT | CASSLIGEPQHF
TRBJ1-1 | few | TRBV11-3 | TRBD1 | TGTGCCAGCAGCGCAGGACAGGGGATGAACACTGAAGCTTTCTTT | CASSAGQGMNTEAFF
TRBJ2-1 | . | TRBV19 | . | TGTGCCAGTAGTAAAGGAGCGGGCCCTCCTTTCTTC | CASSKGAGPPFF
TRBJ2-7 | many | TRBV20-1 | TRBD1 | TGCAGTGCCTATCCTACCCGGGACAGAAAGAAGCGGAGCTCCTACGAGCAGTACTTC | CSAYPTRDRKKRSSYEQYF
TRBJ2-6 | few | TRBV4-3 | TRBD1 | TGCGCCAGCAGCCATGATGGACAGGGGAGGTCTGGGGCCAACGTCCTGACTTTC | CASSHDGQGRSGANVLTF
TRBJ2-1 | . | TRBV27 | . | TGTGCCAGCGGCCGAAAAGGAACCTACAATGAGCAGTTCTTC | CASGRKGTYNEQFF
TRBJ2-7 | few | TRBV19 | . | TGTGCCACAAGACCGGGTGGTGCGTACGAGCAGTACTTC | CATRPGGAYEQYF
TRBJ2-1 | . | TRBV12-3/TRBV12-4 | . | TGTGCCAGCAGTTTAGGTATCAGGGACAAGCAGTTCTTC | CASSLGIRDKQFF
TRBJ2-2 | many | TRBV7-2 | . | TGTGCCAGCAGCTTAGCACCCCCCCGGTGGGAGGACGGGGAGCTGTTTTTT | CASSLAPPRWEDGELFF
TRBJ1-1 | few | TRBV10-3 | . | TGTGCCATCAGCCCAGGGGCTACTGAAGCTTTCTTT | CAISPGATEAFF
TRBJ2-2 | . | TRBV5-6 | . | TGTGCCAGCAGCTTCCGGACAACGCAGCCCCGCGAGCTGTTTTTT | CASSFRTTQPRELFF
TRBJ2-5 | . | TRBV9 | . | TGTGCCAGCAGCGTATCTGGGGGGGCCGTACAAGAGACCCAGTACTTC | CASSVSGGAVQETQYF
TRBJ2-5 | few | TRBV7-3 | TRBD2 | TGTGCCAGCAGCTTGGGGTTGACTAGCGGGGTCGGAAAAGAGACCCAGTACTTC | CASSLGLTSGVGKETQYF
TRBJ1-2 | . | TRBV29-1 | . | TGCAGCGTTGAAGAGGATCCTTGGGGCTACACCTTC | CSVEEDPWGYTF
TRBJ2-4 | . | TRBV28 | TRBD2 | TGTGCCAGCAGTCCTCTAGGGGCGGGACTATCCAAAAACATTCAGTACTTC | CASSPLGAGLSKNIQYF
TRBJ1-1 | many | TRBV20-1 | . | TGCAGTGCCCCCCGGGACTCAAACACTGAAGCTTTCTTT | CSAPRDSNTEAFF
TRBJ1-5 | few | TRBV27 | TRBD1 | TGTGCCACCCATTACAGGGGTTCAATTCATTTT | CATHYRGSIHF
TRBJ2-3 | many | TRBV7-3 | TRBD1 | TGTGCCAGCAGCTTGACAGGGGGCACCACAGATACGCAGTATTTT | CASSLTGGTTDTQYF
TRBJ2-3 | many | TRBV7-2 | TRBD1 | TGTGCCAGCAGTACGACAGGGCAAGGCACAGATACGCAGTATTTT | CASSTTGQGTDTQYF
TRBJ2-7 | few | TRBV28 | TRBD2 | TGTGCCAGCAGCGTAGCAGGACTAGGGGATCTCGAGCAGTACTTC | CASSVAGLGDLEQYF
TRBJ2-7 | . | TRBV12-3/TRBV12-4 | TRBD2 | TGTGCCAGCAGTACCGGGACTAGCGGACTGAGCTCCTACGAGCAGTACTTC | CASSTGTSGLSSYEQYF
TRBJ2-7 | . | TRBV6-2/TRBV6-3 | TRBD1 | TGTGCCAGCATCGAGGTGGGGACAGGGAGGAAAAGCTACGAGCAGTACTTC | CASIEVGTGRKSYEQYF
TRBJ2-1 | many | TRBV7-9 | TRBD2 | TGTGCCAGCAGCGAGGGACTAGCGGGAGAGAGGGATGAGCAGTTCTTC | CASSEGLAGERDEQFF
TRBJ2-1 | few | TRBV2 | . | TGTGCCAGCAGTGGGGCGGGACTTTCCTACAATGAGCAGTTCTTC | CASSGAGLSYNEQFF
TRBJ2-5 | many | TRBV12-3/TRBV12-4 | . | TGTGCCAGCAGTTACGGGGTTGGGGTTAGCAGGGGGGAGGAGACCCAGTACTTC | CASSYGVGVSRGEETQYF
TRBJ2-5 | many | TRBV12-5 | TRBD1 | TGTGCTAGTGGTCAGGGACAGGGATGGATAGAGACCCAGTACTTC | CASGQGQGWIETQYF